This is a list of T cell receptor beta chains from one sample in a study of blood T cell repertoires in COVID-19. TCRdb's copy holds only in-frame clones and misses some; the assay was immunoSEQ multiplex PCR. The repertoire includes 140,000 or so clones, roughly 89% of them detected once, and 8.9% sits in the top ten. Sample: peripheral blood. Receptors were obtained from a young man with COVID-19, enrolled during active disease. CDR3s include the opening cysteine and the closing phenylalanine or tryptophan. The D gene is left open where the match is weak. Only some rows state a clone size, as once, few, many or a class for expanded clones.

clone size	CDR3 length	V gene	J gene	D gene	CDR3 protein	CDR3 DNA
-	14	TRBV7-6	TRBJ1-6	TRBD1	CASREGALNSPLHF	TGTGCCAGCCGTGAGGGGGCTCTCAATTCACCCCTCCACTTT
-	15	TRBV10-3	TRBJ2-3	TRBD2	CAISEQVAGVDTQYF	TGTGCCATCAGTGAGCAGGTAGCGGGAGTGGATACGCAGTATTTT
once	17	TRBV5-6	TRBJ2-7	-	CASTLIGSAALEGGQYF	TGTGCCAGCACTCTAATTGGGTCGGCAGCCTTGGAAGGGGGGCAGTACTTC
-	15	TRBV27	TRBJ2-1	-	CASSLQGFSYNEQFF	TGTGCCAGCAGTTTACAGGGATTCTCCTACAATGAGCAGTTCTTC
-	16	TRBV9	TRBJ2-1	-	CASSVDADSSYNEQFF	TGTGCCAGCAGCGTAGATGCTGATAGCTCCTACAATGAGCAGTTCTTC
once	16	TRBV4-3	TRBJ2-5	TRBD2	CASSQDLGRGQETQYF	TGCGCCAGCAGCCAAGATCTCGGGAGGGGGCAAGAGACCCAGTACTTC
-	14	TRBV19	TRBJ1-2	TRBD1	CASTGTGGNYGYTF	TGTGCCAGTACCGGGACAGGGGGCAACTATGGCTACACCTTC
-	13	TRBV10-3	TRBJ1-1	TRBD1	CATSQGANTEAFF	TGTGCCACCTCGCAGGGGGCCAACACTGAAGCTTTCTTT
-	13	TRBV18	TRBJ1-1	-	CASSGEVNTEAFF	TGTGCCAGCTCAGGCGAGGTGAACACTGAAGCTTTCTTT
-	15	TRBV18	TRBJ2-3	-	CASSPPGVGTDTQYF	TGTGCCAGCTCACCACCGGGAGTCGGCACAGATACGCAGTATTTT
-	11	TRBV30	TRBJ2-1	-	CAWGLYNEQFF	TGTGCCTGGGGACTTTACAATGAGCAGTTCTTC
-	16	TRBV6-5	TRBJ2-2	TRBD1	CASSYSSQGATGELFF	TGTGCCAGCAGTTACTCGAGCCAGGGGGCTACCGGGGAGCTGTTTTTT
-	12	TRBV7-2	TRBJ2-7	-	CASSLWLYEQYF	TGTGCCAGCAGCTTATGGCTCTACGAGCAGTACTTC
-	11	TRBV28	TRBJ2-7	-	CASSLRDEQYF	TGTGCCAGCAGTTTACGGGACGAGCAGTACTTC
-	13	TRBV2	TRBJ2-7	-	CASEARRTYEQYF	TGTGCCAGTGAAGCGAGGAGGACCTACGAGCAGTACTTC
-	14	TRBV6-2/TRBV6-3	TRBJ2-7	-	CASSTRRQANEQYF	TGTGCCAGCAGTACCCGCAGACAGGCTAACGAGCAGTACTTC
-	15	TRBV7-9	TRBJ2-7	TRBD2	CASSSQPGGSYEQYF	TGTGCCAGCAGCTCGCAACCCGGCGGGAGCTACGAGCAGTACTTC
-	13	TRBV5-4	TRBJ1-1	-	CASSSPSGGRAFF	TGTGCCAGCAGCTCGCCCTCCGGGGGTAGAGCTTTCTTT
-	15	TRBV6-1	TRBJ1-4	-	CASSERGLVREKLFF	TGTGCCAGCAGTGAAAGGGGGTTGGTGAGAGAAAAACTGTTTTTT
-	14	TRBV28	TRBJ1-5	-	CASSSFGTNQPQHF	TGTGCCAGCAGTTCCTTCGGGACAAATCAGCCCCAGCATTTT
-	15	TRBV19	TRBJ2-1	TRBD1	CASSIQQGAYNEQFF	TGTGCCAGTAGTATTCAACAGGGGGCGTACAATGAGCAGTTCTTC
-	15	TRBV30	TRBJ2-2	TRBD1	CAWSRGQGRTGELFF	TGTGCCTGGAGTAGGGGACAGGGGAGGACCGGGGAGCTGTTTTTT
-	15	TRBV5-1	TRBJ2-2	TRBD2	CASSFVGEGTGELFF	TGCGCCAGCAGCTTCGTCGGGGAGGGTACCGGGGAGCTGTTTTTT
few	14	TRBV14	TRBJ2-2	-	CASSWSANTGELFF	TGTGCCAGCAGCTGGTCGGCGAACACCGGGGAGCTGTTTTTT
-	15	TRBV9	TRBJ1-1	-	CASSVVNSYNTEAFF	TGTGCCAGCAGCGTAGTGAACAGCTACAACACTGAAGCTTTCTTT
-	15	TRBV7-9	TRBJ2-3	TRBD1	CASSSPGQNTDTQYF	TGTGCCAGCAGCTCCCCGGGACAGAACACAGATACGCAGTATTTT
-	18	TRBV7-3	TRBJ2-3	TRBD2	CASSLSRREQTSGNTQYF	TGTGCCAGCAGCTTATCGCGCCGCGAACAGACTAGCGGGAATACGCAGTATTTT
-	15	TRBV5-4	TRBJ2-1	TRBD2	CASSWGLAGGNEQFF	TGTGCCAGCAGCTGGGGACTAGCGGGAGGAAATGAGCAGTTCTTC
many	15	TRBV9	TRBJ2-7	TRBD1	CASSLGTGRAYEQYF	TGTGCCAGCAGCTTGGGGACAGGCAGAGCCTACGAGCAGTACTTC
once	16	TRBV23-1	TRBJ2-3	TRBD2	CASRSRSGSYTDTQYF	TGCGCCAGCAGATCTCGTAGCGGGTCCTACACAGATACGCAGTATTTT
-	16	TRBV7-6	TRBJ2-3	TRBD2	CASSPRVGGITDTQYF	TGTGCCAGCAGCCCCCGGGTGGGGGGGATCACAGATACGCAGTATTTT
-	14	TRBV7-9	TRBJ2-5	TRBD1	CASRATGGGETQYF	TGTGCCAGCAGGGCGACAGGGGGGGGAGAGACCCAGTACTTC
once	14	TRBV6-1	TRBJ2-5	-	CASSEVTVQETQYF	TGTGCCAGCAGTGAAGTTACGGTTCAAGAGACCCAGTACTTC
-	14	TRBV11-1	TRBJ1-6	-	CASSPIGGNSPLHF	TGTGCCAGCAGCCCAATAGGGGGAAATTCACCCCTCCACTTT
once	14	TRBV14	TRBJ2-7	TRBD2	CASSPLAGGAEQYF	TGTGCCAGCAGCCCACTAGCGGGAGGGGCCGAGCAGTACTTC
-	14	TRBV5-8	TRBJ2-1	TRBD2	CASSLRLAGTEQFF	TGTGCCAGCAGCTTGCGACTAGCGGGGACCGAGCAGTTCTTC
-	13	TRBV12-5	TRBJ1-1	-	CASGDTENTEAFF	TGTGCTAGTGGTGACACCGAGAACACTGAAGCTTTCTTT
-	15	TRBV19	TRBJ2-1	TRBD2	CASSGRREGQMEQFF	TGTGCCAGTAGTGGAAGGCGGGAGGGCCAGATGGAGCAGTTCTTC
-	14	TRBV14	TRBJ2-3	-	CASSQVHGTDTQYF	TGTGCCAGCAGCCAAGTACATGGCACAGATACGCAGTATTTT
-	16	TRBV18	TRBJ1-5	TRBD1	CASSPVKNRGSQPQHF	TGTGCCAGCTCACCGGTCAAAAACAGGGGTAGTCAGCCCCAGCATTTT
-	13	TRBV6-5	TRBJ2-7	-	CASKTGTSYEQYF	TGTGCCAGCAAAACAGGGACCTCCTACGAGCAGTACTTC
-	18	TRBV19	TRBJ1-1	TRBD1	CASSIRGQHKYSSTEAFF	TGTGCCAGTAGTATAAGGGGGCAGCACAAATACTCGAGCACTGAAGCTTTCTTT
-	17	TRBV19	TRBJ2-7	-	CASSMSHYSGASYEQYF	TGTGCCAGTAGTATGAGCCATTATAGCGGAGCCTCCTACGAGCAGTACTTC
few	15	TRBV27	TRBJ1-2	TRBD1	CASGSSGQGARGYTF	TGTGCCAGCGGGTCTTCGGGACAGGGGGCGCGCGGCTACACCTTC
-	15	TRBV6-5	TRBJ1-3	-	CASRAGVFSGNTIYF	TGTGCCAGCAGGGCAGGGGTTTTCTCTGGAAACACCATATATTTT
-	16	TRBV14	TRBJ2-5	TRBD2	CASSHLAGGLQETQYF	TGTGCCAGCAGCCATTTAGCGGGAGGTCTCCAAGAGACCCAGTACTTC
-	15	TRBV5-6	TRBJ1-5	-	CASSLLSGDNQPQHF	TGTGCCAGCAGCTTGTTGTCCGGGGATAATCAGCCCCAGCATTTT
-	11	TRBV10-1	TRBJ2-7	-	CASGDTYEQYF	TGCGCCAGCGGAGATACCTACGAGCAGTACTTC
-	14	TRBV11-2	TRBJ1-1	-	CASGGWGGNTEAFF	TGTGCCAGCGGTGGGTGGGGCGGAAACACTGAAGCTTTCTTT
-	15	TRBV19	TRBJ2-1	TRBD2	CASSSSGTRASEQFF	TGTGCCAGTAGTAGCTCCGGGACTAGGGCCTCAGAGCAGTTCTTC
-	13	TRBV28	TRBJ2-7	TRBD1	CASSLVQGEEQYF	TGTGCCAGCAGTTTAGTTCAGGGGGAAGAGCAGTACTTC
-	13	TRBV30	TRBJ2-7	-	CAWTEDNTYEQYF	TGTGCCTGGACAGAGGACAATACCTACGAGCAGTACTTC
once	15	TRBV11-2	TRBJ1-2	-	CASSLSGQTTFGYTF	TGTGCCAGCAGCTTAAGTGGACAGACAACCTTCGGCTACACCTTC